Given below is one T cell receptor (beta chain) in context. The ends were cut back, 0 bases at V and 2 bases at J, with 11 bases in the middle. The CDR3 is 15 residues long. Per the germline V gene, CDR1 is SGHDN and CDR2 is FVKESK. This record comes from a study of blood T cells in healthy people across ages. Then a second PCR, running about 7 to 11 cycles, was carried out with a sample-barcoded 5' primer and a J-beta primer mix. TCRdb analysed the 5' RACE reads with MiXCR anew, one entry per CDR3 protein. The repertoire holds roughly 1.5 million distinct CDR3 sequences, with approximately 43% as singletons.

This sequence joins TRBV14 and TRBJ2-7, with a possible D match to TRBD2 (6 bases). The clonotype comes from a woman in her late teens or twenties in good health. The sample comprised blood. CDR3 loop: CASSQELAATYEQYF. CDR3 nucleotides: TGTGCCAGCAGCCAAGAACTAGCAGCCACCTACGAGCAGTACTTC.